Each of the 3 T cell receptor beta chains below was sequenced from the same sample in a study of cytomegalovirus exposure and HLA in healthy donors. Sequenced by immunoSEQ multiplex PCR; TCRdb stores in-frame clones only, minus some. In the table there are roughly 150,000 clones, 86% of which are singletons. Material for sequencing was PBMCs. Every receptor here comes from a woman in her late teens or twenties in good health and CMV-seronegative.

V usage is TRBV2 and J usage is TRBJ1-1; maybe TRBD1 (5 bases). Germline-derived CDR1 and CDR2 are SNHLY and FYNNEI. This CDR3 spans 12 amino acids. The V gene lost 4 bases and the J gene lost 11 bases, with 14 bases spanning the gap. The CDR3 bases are TGTGCCAGCAGTGGGGGACGGAGGGATGCTTTCTTT. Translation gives CASSGGRRDAFF.

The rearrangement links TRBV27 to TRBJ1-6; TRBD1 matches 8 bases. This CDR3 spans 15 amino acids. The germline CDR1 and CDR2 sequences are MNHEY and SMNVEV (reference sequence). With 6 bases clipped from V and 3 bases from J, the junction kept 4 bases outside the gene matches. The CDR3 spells CASSAGTGYNSPLHF. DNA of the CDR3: TGTGCCAGCAGCGCCGGGACAGGCTATAATTCACCCCTCCACTTT.

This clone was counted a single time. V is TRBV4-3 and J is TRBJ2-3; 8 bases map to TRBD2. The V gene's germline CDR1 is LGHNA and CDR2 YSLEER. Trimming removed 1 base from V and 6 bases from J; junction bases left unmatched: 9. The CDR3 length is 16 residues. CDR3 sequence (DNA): TGCGCCAGCAGCCAAGCAGGAGCGGGAGCTGTGGATACGCAGTATTTT. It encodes CASSQAGAGAVDTQYF.